One sample yielded the 25 T cell receptor beta chains listed below, sequenced in a study of PD-L1 blockade in urothelial cancer. Sequencing was performed with immunoSEQ multiplex PCR; in TCRdb, only in-frame clones are kept and a portion is missing. This sample has tens of thousands of clones; approximately 75% occur once, and the top ten carry around 3.4%. The sample consisted of PBMCs, taken around atezolizumab (anti-PD-L1) treatment. The receptor source for this set is a man in his sixties or seventies with urothelial cancer.

This chain uses TRBV19 with TRBJ2-5, with D perhaps matching TRBD1 (6 bases). CDR1 is LNHDA, CDR2 SQIVND, per germline (reference sequence). The CDR3 sequence is 15 residues long. The V gene lost 1 base and the J gene lost 1 base, with 10 bases spanning the gap. CDR3 sequence: CASSIVGQIQETQYF. The CDR3 DNA reads TGTGCCAGTAGTATAGTCGGACAGATCCAAGAGACCCAGTACTTC.

The chain employs TRBV19 and TRBJ1-5; 7 bases are a match to TRBD1. Germline CDR1 LNHDA, CDR2 SQIVND (reference sequence). This CDR3 spans 15 amino acids. V lost 5 bases, J lost 5 bases, and 9 bases stayed unmatched. The CDR3: CASSRGNRGDQPQHF. CDR3 coding DNA: TGTGCCAGTAGTCGAGGGAACAGGGGCGATCAGCCCCAGCATTTT. The complete variable domain, with remaining parts taken from reference TRBV19 and TRBJ1-5, reads DGGITQSPKYLFRKEGQNVTLSCEQNLNHDAMYWYRQDPGQGLRLIYYSQIVNDFQKGDIAEGYSVSREKKESFPLTVTSAQKNPTAFYLCASSRGNRGDQPQHFGDGTRLSIL.

The chain links TRBV2 to TRBJ1-4; a possible D gene is TRBD1 (5 bases). The CDR3 covers 14 residues. V lost 6 bases to trimming and J lost 5 bases, with 13 bases between them. Germline V gene data show CDR1 as SNHLY and CDR2 as FYNNEI. The CDR3 region is CASRDTFPNEKLFF. The DNA for the CDR3 is TGTGCCAGCAGGGACACATTTCCGAATGAAAAACTGTTTTTT. Variable domain in full (rest from reference TRBV2 and TRBJ1-4): EPEVTQTPSHQVTQMGQEVILRCVPISNHLYFYWYRQILGQKVEFLVSFYNNEISEKSEIFDDQFSVERPDGSNFTLKIRSTKLEDSAMYFCASRDTFPNEKLFFGSGTQLSVL.

This clone occurred a few times. CDR3 residues: CASSSSGTGKRWGNQPQHF. CDR3 DNA: TGTGCCAGCAGCTCATCCGGGACAGGGAAAAGGTGGGGCAATCAGCCCCAGCATTTT. The chain recombines TRBV7-3 with TRBJ1-5, with 9 bases that match TRBD1. Germline CDR1 reads SGHTA; CDR2 reads FQGTGA. V shed 4 bases, J shed 2 bases, and the junction held 15 bases outside the gene matches. CDR3 length equals 19 residues.

The genes are TRBV11-2 and TRBJ1-3; 7 bases map to TRBD1. CDR1 and CDR2 from the germline V gene are SGHAT and FQNNGV. The CDR3 sequence is 17 residues long. Trimming at V came to 3 bases and at J to 0 bases, leaving 8 bases not matched to a gene. The DNA for the CDR3 is TGTGCCAGCAGCTTCGGATCCGGGACAGTCTCTGGAAACACCATATATTTT. This gives the protein CASSFGSGTVSGNTIYF.

The chain links TRBV11-3 to TRBJ2-7; 8 nucleotides match TRBD1. V was pared by 1 base and J by 4 bases, with 12 bases of the junction left unmatched. Germline CDR1 and CDR2: SGHNT and YENEEA. This CDR3 is built from 17 residues. The CDR3 sequence: CASSLVSGAGTGYEQYF. The CDR3, as DNA: TGTGCCAGCAGCTTAGTTAGTGGAGCCGGGACAGGATACGAGCAGTACTTC.

This clone was seen only once. The V and J genes are TRBV30 and TRBJ1-3; 9 nucleotides line up with TRBD1. CDR3 length equals 17 residues. The J segment lost 8 bases and the V segment lost 1 base, leaving 15 bases of the junction unmatched. Germline V gene lookup returns CDR1 GTSNPN and CDR2 SVGIG (reference sequence). CDR3 sequence (DNA): TGTGCCTGGAGTGGGGAGGACAGGGGCTGGGTGTTGGACACCATATATTTT. Amino acids: CAWSGEDRGWVLDTIYF.

The chain joins TRBV7-2 to TRBJ2-3; 9 bases match TRBD2. The V and J ends lost 5 bases and 3 bases, in that order; junction bases with no gene match: 6. The CDR3 extends over 15 amino acids. In germline, CDR1 is SGHTA, CDR2 FQGNSA. The CDR3 here is CASSLLAGSTDTQYF. The CDR3 DNA reads TGTGCCAGCAGCCTGCTAGCGGGGAGTACAGATACGCAGTATTTT.

CDR3 coding DNA: TGTGCCAGCAGCTTGGAGACGGGCCATCGGGGGTATTTT. Protein: CASSLETGHRGYF. V usage is TRBV5-4 and J usage is TRBJ2-3, with D maybe TRBD2 (5 bases). Germline V gene sequence: CDR1 SGHNT, CDR2 YYREEE (reference sequence). Trimming took 0 bases from V and 14 from J, leaving 16 bases between them. This CDR3 has 13 amino acids.

This chain links TRBV27 with TRBJ2-2; D possibly corresponds to TRBD1 (6 bases). The V end was cut by 2 bases, the J end by 1 base, with 17 bases between. Germline loops: CDR1 MNHEY, CDR2 SMNVEV (reference sequence). This CDR3 has 18 residues. The CDR3 protein is CASSLRPGVLGNTGELFF. CDR3 in DNA: TGTGCCAGCAGTTTACGGCCAGGGGTCTTAGGGAACACCGGGGAGCTGTTTTTT.

The chain couples TRBV5-5 to TRBJ2-5; D call uncertain. V was pared by 0 bases and J by 5 bases, with 11 bases between. Germline V gives CDR1 SGHKS, CDR2 YYEKEE (reference sequence). This CDR3 region has 14 residues. CDR3 DNA: TGTGCCAGCAGCTTGGCCATCCTCGGGGAGACCCAGTACTTC. It specifies CASSLAILGETQYF.

This chain joins TRBV7-9 and TRBJ2-3, with D perhaps matching TRBD1 (6 bases). This CDR3 is 16 amino acids long. Germline V gives CDR1 SEHNR, CDR2 FQNEAQ (reference sequence). V lost 4 bases, J lost 2 bases, and 16 bases lay in between. The CDR3 DNA sequence: TGTGCCAGCAGCTCGCTACAGGGAGAAATCACAGATACGCAGTATTTT. This gives the protein CASSSLQGEITDTQYF.

The J gene is TRBJ2-3, the V gene TRBV11-2, with 10 positions matching TRBD2. Germline trimming cut 5 bases from V and 5 bases from J; bases unmatched to any gene: 4. Looked up from germline, CDR1 is SGHAT and CDR2 is FQNNGV. The CDR3 totals 14 residues. CDR3 nucleotides: TGTGCCAGCAGCGCCGCTAGCGGGGGAGATACGCAGTATTTT. This codes for CASSAASGGDTQYF. The variable domain in full, completed from reference TRBV11-2 and TRBJ2-3, reads EAGVAQSPRYKIIEKRQSVAFWCNPISGHATLYWYQQILGQGPKLLIQFQNNGVVDDSQLPKDRFSAERLKGVDSTLKIQPAKLEDSAVYLCASSAASGGDTQYFGPGTRLTVL.

The chain combines TRBV7-8 with TRBJ1-1; no reliable D call. This CDR3 region has 13 residues. V was cut by 1 base and J by 5 bases, with 8 bases left in between. Germline CDR1 and CDR2: SGHVS and FQNEAQ. CDR3 residues: CASSLGGLTEAFF. The CDR3 DNA sequence: TGTGCCAGCAGCTTAGGAGGTTTGACTGAAGCTTTCTTT.

This clone was detected only a few times. The chain employs TRBV7-2 and TRBJ2-5; D call uncertain. Between the trimmed V and J ends, which lost 6 bases and 4 bases, there was a span of 12 bases. The germline gives CDR1 SGHTA, CDR2 FQGNSA. This CDR3 is 13 amino acids long. Here the CDR3 reads CASSSNGRETQYF. The CDR3 bases are TGTGCCAGCAGTTCAAATGGGCGAGAGACCCAGTACTTC.

The chain is built from TRBV7-8 and TRBJ1-2; 9 bases are shared with TRBD1. V lost 0 bases, J lost 4 bases, and 3 bases stayed unmatched. Looked up from germline, CDR1 is SGHVS and CDR2 is FQNEAQ. This CDR3 spans 15 amino acids. The CDR3 nucleotides read TGTGCCAGCAGCTTAGCTGGACAGGGGACCTATGGCTACACCTTC. Amino acid sequence: CASSLAGQGTYGYTF.

The V and J genes are TRBV5-4 and TRBJ2-1; TRBD2 matches 7 bases. This CDR3 is 15 amino acids long. J gave up 2 bases and V 4 bases, and 6 bases lay outside the gene matches. The germline CDR1 and CDR2 sequences are SGHNT and YYREEE (reference sequence). The CDR3 DNA sequence: TGTGCCAGCAGCCCTTTAGCGGGTACCTACAATGAGCAGTTCTTC. It yields the protein CASSPLAGTYNEQFF.

This rearrangement joins TRBV5-1 to TRBJ2-5; 9 bases align to TRBD1. CDR3 size: 16 residues. Germline V CDR1 and CDR2: SGHRS, YFSETQ. J lost 4 bases, V lost 0 bases, and 7 bases had no gene match. This CDR3 is CASSLGGGQGGETQYF. The DNA for the CDR3 is TGCGCCAGCAGCTTGGGCGGGGGACAGGGAGGAGAGACCCAGTACTTC.

V and J are TRBV6-1 and TRBJ1-1; weak D call: TRBD1 (6 bases). Germline-derived CDR1 and CDR2 are MNHNS and SASEGT. V was trimmed by 7 bases and J by 1 base, leaving 10 bases between them. This CDR3 spans 13 amino acids. Here the CDR3 reads CASTQGRNTEAFF. The CDR3 DNA reads as TGTGCCAGCACACAGGGAAGGAACACTGAAGCTTTCTTT.

This rearrangement joins TRBV7-4 to TRBJ1-5; 7 bases align to TRBD1. The CDR3 length is 15 residues. The J segment lost 4 bases and the V segment lost 5 bases, leaving 8 bases of the junction unmatched. Germline CDR1 reads SGHVT; CDR2 reads SQSDAQ. The CDR3 reads CASSPGTVKNQPQHF. DNA of the CDR3: TGTGCCAGCAGCCCCGGGACAGTAAAGAATCAGCCCCAGCATTTT. Drawing the rest from reference TRBV7-4 and TRBJ1-5, the complete variable domain is GAGVSQSPRYKVAKRGRDVALRCDSISGHVTLYWYRQTLGQGSEVLTYSQSDAQRDKSGRPSGRFSAERPERSVSTLKIQRTEQGDSAVYLCASSPGTVKNQPQHFGDGTRLSIL.

CDR3 sequence: CSVVSSSGDQYF. The CDR3 nucleotides are TGCAGCGTTGTATCTAGTTCGGGGGACCAGTACTTC. The rearrangement joins TRBV29-1 to TRBJ2-7; the D gene is possibly TRBD2 (6 bases). The germline gives CDR1 SQVTM, CDR2 ANQGSEA. CDR3 length: 12 residues. The V end was cut by 4 bases, the J end by 10 bases, with 17 bases between.

The chain has TRBV7-3 and TRBJ2-7; tentatively, D is TRBD1 (5 bases). This CDR3 has 15 amino acids. Trimming shortened V by 6 bases and J by 1 base, and 16 bases separated the two germline ends. Germline loops: CDR1 SGHTA, CDR2 FQGTGA. As DNA, the CDR3 is TGTGCCAGCAGTCAAAGTGGGGCAGCTTCCTACGAGCAGTACTTC. As protein: CASSQSGAASYEQYF.

The rearrangement uses TRBV19 and TRBJ2-7; D unclear. Germline CDR1 is LNHDA and CDR2 is SQIVND (reference sequence). The CDR3 runs 13 residues. Trimming pared 3 bases from V and 3 bases from J, leaving 9 bases between. In DNA, the CDR3 is TGTGCCAGTAGTATCCCGACAAGCTACGAGCAGTACTTC. Protein product: CASSIPTSYEQYF.

The J gene is TRBJ1-6, the V gene TRBV30, with D perhaps TRBD1 (5 bases). The ends were cut back, 5 bases at V and 6 bases at J, with 11 bases in the middle. This CDR3 is 13 amino acids long. Germline V lookup: CDR1 GTSNPN, CDR2 SVGIG (reference sequence). CDR3 residues: CAWHQGFNSPLHF. CDR3 in DNA: TGTGCCTGGCATCAGGGTTTTAATTCACCCCTCCACTTT.

The V call is TRBV2, the J call TRBJ2-2; the match to TRBD2 covers 7 bases. The CDR3 is 14 amino acids. From germline, CDR1 is SNHLY and CDR2 FYNNEI. With V trimmed by 10 bases and J by 4 bases, 9 bases remained unmatched. The CDR3 coding sequence is TGTGCCACGCGGGAGCTTACGGCCACCGGGGAGCTGTTTTTT. It encodes CATRELTATGELFF.